The 10 T cell receptor beta chains in this list originate from one sample, sequenced in a study of blood T cell repertoires in COVID-19. Sequencing used immunoSEQ multiplex PCR; TCRdb keeps in-frame clones, though not all of them. The table records fewer than 150,000 clones, 70% to 90% of them present only once. The material sequenced was peripheral blood. Every receptor here comes from a human donor in a cohort sampled during active COVID-19.

The chain is built from TRBV4-1 and TRBJ1-1, with 8 bases identical to TRBD1. Germline trimming cut 4 bases from V and 1 base from J; bases unmatched to any gene: 8. Germline V CDR1 and CDR2: MGHRA, YSYEKL. This CDR3 contains 16 residues. CDR3 amino acids: CASSRQTGDWNTEAFF. The DNA for the CDR3 is TGCGCCAGCAGCCGCCAGACAGGGGATTGGAACACTGAAGCTTTCTTT.

This clone came up a few times. V and J are TRBV24-1 and TRBJ2-3; 9 nucleotides align to TRBD1. This CDR3 has 15 residues. The germline CDR1 and CDR2 sequences are KGHDR and SFDVKD. Trimming at V came to 4 bases and at J to 2 bases, leaving 3 bases not matched to a gene. Written as DNA, the CDR3 is TGTGCCACCAGTGAAGGACAGGGGATCACAGATACGCAGTATTTT. This codes for CATSEGQGITDTQYF.

The chain employs TRBV5-6 and TRBJ1-1; D call uncertain. Germline-derived CDR1 and CDR2 are SGHDT and YYEEEE. There are 11 residues in the CDR3. Trimming left V 1 base short and J 6 bases short, with 4 bases between. The CDR3 is CASSLRAEAFF. The CDR3 DNA sequence: TGTGCCAGCAGCTTGCGGGCTGAAGCTTTCTTT.

The gene calls are TRBV7-2 and TRBJ2-7, with a possible D match to TRBD2 (6 bases). The germline V gene encodes CDR1 SGHTA and CDR2 FQGNSA. V lost 3 bases and J lost 1, with 10 bases in between. The CDR3 loop spans 14 amino acids. As DNA, the CDR3 is TGTGCCAGCAGCTTGGCGGGACTTTCCTACGAGCAGTACTTC. Encoded protein: CASSLAGLSYEQYF.

The chain has TRBV5-4 and TRBJ1-1; unclear D gene. This CDR3 has 14 residues. Trimming removed 3 bases at V and 0 bases at J, with 9 bases between. Germline V gene data show CDR1 as SGHNT and CDR2 as YYREEE (reference sequence). Here the CDR3 reads CASSWEGVNTEAFF. The CDR3 DNA follows: TGTGCCAGCAGCTGGGAGGGTGTGAACACTGAAGCTTTCTTT.

V usage is TRBV9 and J usage is TRBJ2-2; TRBD2 matches at 8 bases. Looked up from germline, CDR1 is SGDLS and CDR2 is YYNGEE. This CDR3 region has 14 residues. V trimming: 4 bases; J trimming: 6 bases; junction bases outside the gene matches: 5. Here the CDR3 DNA reads TGTGCCAGCAGCCCTCGGGGGGGCTCCGGGGAGCTGTTTTTT. It is translated as CASSPRGGSGELFF.

This rearrangement joins TRBV10-3 to TRBJ1-2, with 7 bases lining up with TRBD1. Germline V gene data show CDR1 as ENHRY and CDR2 as SYGVKD. With 1 base clipped from V and 7 bases from J, the junction kept 12 bases outside the gene matches. This CDR3 has 16 residues. The CDR3 here is CAISELLPGQQGGYTF. CDR3 DNA: TGTGCCATCAGTGAGTTACTACCGGGACAGCAGGGTGGCTACACCTTC.

The rearrangement joins TRBV9 to TRBJ1-6; tentatively, D is TRBD1 (5 bases). V lost 0 bases and J 11 bases, leaving 12 bases between the germline ends. Germline CDR1 SGDLS, CDR2 YYNGEE. The CDR3 runs to 14 residues. The CDR3 DNA sequence: TGTGCCAGCAGCGTAGGGAGACAGCACGCACCCCTCCACTTT. Its translation is CASSVGRQHAPLHF.

The rearrangement joins TRBV7-8 to TRBJ1-5; D gene unclear. Germline V CDR1 and CDR2: SGHVS, FQNEAQ. V was pared by 1 base and J by 7 bases, with 8 bases between. The CDR3 runs to 13 residues. DNA of the CDR3: TGTGCCAGCAGCTTAGACCCCCGGCAGCCCCAGCATTTT. Amino acids: CASSLDPRQPQHF.

The chain uses TRBV9 and TRBJ2-1; tentative D call: TRBD1 (6 bases). CDR1 is SGDLS, CDR2 YYNGEE, per germline. The CDR3 sequence is 13 residues long. Trimming removed 4 bases from V and 9 bases from J, with 14 bases in between. The CDR3 DNA is TGTGCCAGCAGCACTACAGGGTTGGGTGAGCAGTTCTTC. This sequence encodes CASSTTGLGEQFF.